This T cell receptor beta chain is from a study of shared clonotypes between healthy human individuals (dated by TCRdb to 2020 to 2021). A note on the overall study: A couple of women and three men aged 18 to 49 years were included in the cohort. Between about 0.8 and 9 billion PBMCs per donor were obtained by leukapheresis. Libraries were prepared and TCR repertoires were sequenced by different laboratories using diverse techniques, in order to increase sequencing depth and limit assay-specific biases. To estimate repertoire size and how much clonotypes are shared between individuals, the study performed deep sequencing of blood TCR repertoires from a few healthy adults. For each donor, CD4 naive and CD4 memory were each run on three plates, CD8 naive on two plates, and CD8 memory on one plate. Study-wide conclusions, independent of this receptor: Rarefaction of sorted-subset datasets indicated incomplete sequencing despite the large sequencing depth. The small number of donors limited the genetic and exposure-history diversity represented. Sharing across a handful of donors was observed for approximately 4.6% of naive CD4, over 3% of naive CD8, 2.3% of memory CD4, and around 0.4% of memory CD8 clonotypes. Compared with non-shared clonotypes, clonotypes shared by all four sorted-subset donors had higher generation probabilities. Sampling was limited to blood, and TCR repertoires in tissue likely differ from TCR repertoires in blood. Naive subsets generally had larger estimated clonotype richness than memory subsets. Based on pairwise subsampling, the degree of clonotype sharing among donors was expected to be affected by sequencing depth.

CD8 naive samples were obtained by positive selection for CCR7 among CD45RO-negative cells, yielding a CD45RA+CCR7+ population from which TemRA cells were excluded. Donors were healthy HIV-negative adults with no recently reported acute infections or vaccinations. Only Caucasian adults living in Nashville, Tennessee, USA were represented among the donors. Blood was obtained by leukapheresis, after which PBMCs were separated by Ficoll-Histopaque density gradient centrifugation and cryopreserved in liquid nitrogen vapor phase. Purity and quantity of every magnetically sorted T cell population were checked by analytical flow cytometry. Genomic DNA was isolated from every sorted fraction and measured by UV absorbance on a Nanodrop 2000c. Trimming removed 1 base from V and 1 base from J, leaving 15 bases between the germline ends. CDR1 and CDR2 are read off the germline V gene as SGHRS and YFSETQ. The CDR3 goes from the cysteine to the phenylalanine over 17 residues. CDR3 DNA only is kept here, 51 bases in frame from base 1.

To note about this clone: The specificity of this receptor is unknown. The sample holds no much larger clone one base away, and base qualities are not on file.

Using the deep immunoSEQ assay, multiplex PCR amplified TCR CDR3 regions from genomic DNA. Extracted genomic DNA from each cell subset was distributed evenly across all wells of several immunoSEQ 96-well plates, and each plate was treated as a replicate. For sorted subsets, approximately 200 ng of genomic DNA, equivalent to 25,000 to 30,000 T cell genomes, went into each replicate PCR. Purified libraries were quantified with a Qubit 3.0 fluorometer, sized on a Bioanalyzer 2100, and re-quantified with the KAPA Library Quantification kit. Each immunoSEQ 96-well plate was sequenced on its own single-read 150-cycle Illumina NextSeq 550 flow cell. The source study handled its data this way. The immunoSEQ output contained only junctional sequences without quality scores, so filtering could not match that applied to full-length reads. To assign V/J genes and CDR3, sequences were annotated using PyIR, a Python wrapper for IgBLAST v1.9, with IMGT germline references. Reads with weak V/J assignments (E-value above 1e-6), missing CDR3, stop codons, out-of-frame junctions, or ambiguous translated residues were removed. A V3J clonotype was defined by an identical inferred V gene, J gene, and CDR3 amino acid sequence. Percentage overlap between repertoires was calculated by dividing the number of shared unique clonotypes by the size of the smaller repertoire. Richness of each repertoire was evaluated using RTK rarefaction, the Chao1 estimator, and Recon v2.1 estimates of unobserved clonotypes. Generation probabilities for all TCRbeta clonotypes obtained by the gDNA method from a handful of donors were computed using OLGA. TCRdb obtained this table from immuneACCESS and retained in-frame rearrangements with V and J assigned. These tables miss some clones; where compared with another copy, unresolved V genes account for less than half of the shortfall, and the remainder is unexplained. Clone size and the V and J calls come from that table; the DNA yielded D and trimming. The sample profile shows some 2.1 million clones; over 85% of them were found once. The ten largest clones take up more than 0.95% of the sample.

The sequencing input was naive CD8+ T cells sorted from blood. The sample's cell subset or site label is to be understood as: CD45RA+CCR7+. The chain is assembled from TRBV5-1 and TRBJ2-1, with the D gene not clear enough to name. This receptor was identified in a young man in good health. The DNA reads TGCGCCAGCAGCTTGCCCTCCGTTCTTGGATCCTACAATGAGCAGTTCTTC. Its protein product is CASSLPSVLGSYNEQFF. The entire variable domain, with the stretches around the CDR3 drawn from the reference TRBV5-1 and TRBJ2-1 proteins, is KAGVTQTPRYLIKTRGQQVTLSCSPISGHRSVSWYQQTPGQGLQFLFEYFSETQRNKGNFPGRFSGRQFSNSRSEMNVSTLELGDSALYLCASSLPSVLGSYNEQFFGPGTRLTVL.